The source of this TCR beta chain is a study of T cells in Graves' hyperthyroidism and ophthalmopathy. Study at large: Peripheral blood samples were taken at initial diagnosis, prior to any treatment.

Enrolled ophthalmopathy patients presented with a Clinical Activity Score of at least 3, a NOSPECS grade of at least 4, and disease duration under 3 months. Findings and caveats of the study: Stable hyperthyroidism was told apart from ophthalmopathy by a model built on 13 V-J features.

TCR beta CDR3 region amplification was performed from RNA transcripts. First-round RT-PCR with HTBI primers amplified the TCR CDR3 region. TCRdb fed the multiplex PCR reads into MiXCR, producing one record per CDR3 protein. The repertoire includes around 500,000 distinct CDR3 sequences, around a fifth of them detected once, and around 54% sits in the top ten. This clonotype was recorded a few times. Its antigen remains unknown. The junction and the germline gene differ at one end; a read error may be behind it. Germline V gives CDR1 MDHEN, CDR2 SYDVKM. The CDR3 loop spans 11 amino acids. This chain connects TRBV28 to TRBJ2-3; D is possibly TRBD2 (5 bases). The sequencing sample was made of blood. The receptor's source is a woman in her seventies with Graves' ophthalmopathy. The CDR3 protein is CTSSFGGTQYF. The CDR3 nucleotides read TGTACCAGCAGTTTTGGAGGTACGCAGTATTTT.